This T cell receptor beta chain was profiled in a study of blood T cell repertoires in COVID-19. Individuals drawn from around 25 US areas were roughly 18 to 95 years old. The table came from immunoSEQ multiplex PCR; TCRdb's copy has only in-frame clones and leaves some out. This sample has about 320,000 clones; around 84% occur once, and the top ten carry less than 11%. This clone came up once. V was trimmed by 5 bases and J by 5 bases, leaving 10 bases between them. Looked up from germline, CDR1 is SNHLY and CDR2 is FYNNEI. The CDR3 length is 14 residues. The source material was PBMCs or T cells enriched from blood (not recorded which). The source is a woman younger than 35 who had recovered from COVID-19. The V gene is TRBV2, the J gene TRBJ1-6; the D gene is possibly TRBD1 (6 bases). This chain's CDR3 is CASSSSGDNSPLHF. In nucleotides, the CDR3 is TGTGCCAGCAGTAGTTCAGGGGATAATTCACCCCTCCACTTT.